These 2 T cell receptor beta chains came from one sample sequenced in a study of OX40 agonist ivuxolimab in advanced cancers. Data came from immunoSEQ multiplex PCR; TCRdb stores just in-frame clones and leaves some out. Here the sample spans about 54,000 clones, just under 85% being singletons. This specimen consisted of CD4+ or CD8+ T cells sorted from blood, obtained in a trial of the OX40 agonist ivuxolimab. The source of these receptors is an adult with an advanced solid tumor such as melanoma, head and neck, liver or kidney cancer.

The chain combines TRBV4-3 with TRBJ1-1; 8 bases are shared with TRBD1. CDR3 length: 15 residues. With 4 bases clipped from V and 5 bases from J, the junction kept 9 bases outside the gene matches. The germline V gene encodes CDR1 LGHNA and CDR2 YSLEER. CDR3 nucleotide sequence: TGCGCCAGCAGCCCGACAGGACAGGGAGAGACTGAAGCTTTCTTT. It codes for CASSPTGQGETEAFF.

The chain recombines TRBV28 with TRBJ2-7, with a weak D call TRBD1 (5 bases). Trimming shortened V by 2 bases and J by 2 bases, and 10 bases separated the two germline ends. This CDR3 has 14 amino acids. Germline loops: CDR1 MDHEN, CDR2 SYDVKM. The CDR3 nucleotides are TGTGCCAGCAGTTTAACCGGACACCCCTACGAGCAGTACTTC. Its protein product is CASSLTGHPYEQYF.